The 10 T cell receptor beta chains listed next were all sequenced from one sample in a study of T cells after yellow fever vaccination. Via MiXCR, TCRdb re-called the 5' RACE reads, giving one row per CDR3 protein. The data hold more than 300,000 distinct CDR3 sequences, with about 4.5% observed a single time. This specimen consisted of PBMCs, obtained 15 days after the yellow fever booster vaccination. Receptor source: a man between 18 and 35 years old who received the YFV17D yellow fever vaccine.

V and J are TRBV7-9 and TRBJ1-1; D not resolved. In germline, CDR1 is SEHNR, CDR2 FQNEAQ (reference sequence). V lost 5 bases and J lost 0, with 13 bases in between. CDR3 size: 15 residues. The CDR3 DNA is TGTGCCAGCAGCCTGGGCCCTATTTTGAACACTGAAGCTTTCTTT. The encoded protein is CASSLGPILNTEAFF.

This clonotype appeared many times. The CDR3 DNA is TGTGCCAGCAGCCCTGGGTTCTACGAGCAGTACTTC. Translated, it gives CASSPGFYEQYF. The rearrangement links TRBV6-2 or TRBV6-3 to TRBJ2-7; D ambiguous. This CDR3 has 12 amino acids. Looked up from germline, CDR1 is MNHEY and CDR2 is SVGEGT. Trimming removed 6 bases at V and 3 bases at J, with 9 bases between.

In its sample, this clonotype was seen a few times. As DNA, the CDR3 is TGCAGCGTTGGGAGGGATATCGATCAGCCCCAGCATTTT. Encoded protein: CSVGRDIDQPQHF. The V and J genes are TRBV29-1 and TRBJ1-5; D not certain. The length of the CDR3 is 13 residues. Per germline, CDR1 SQVTM and CDR2 ANQGSEA. The V and J ends lost 4 bases and 5 bases respectively, with 12 bases between them.

In its sample, this clonotype was seen many times. The CDR3 DNA sequence: TGTGCCACCAGTGAAGGGACACAATCATACTATGGCTACACCTTC. Encoded protein: CATSEGTQSYYGYTF. The rearrangement uses TRBV24-1 and TRBJ1-2, with TRBD1 as a possible D gene (6 bases). The length of the CDR3 is 15 residues. V lost 4 bases to trimming and J lost 3 bases, with 14 bases between them. CDR1 and CDR2 (germline): KGHDR, SFDVKD.

The V gene is TRBV9, the J gene TRBJ2-2, with 13 nucleotides matching TRBD2. Germline assignment: CDR1 SGDLS and CDR2 YYNGEE. V was clipped by 6 bases and J by 0 bases; unmatched bases: 5. The length of the CDR3 is 17 residues. For the CDR3, the DNA is TGTGCCAGCACCTCTGGGACTAGCGGGGCGAACACCGGGGAGCTGTTTTTT. Translating gives CASTSGTSGANTGELFF.

In its sample, this clonotype was seen many times. The V and J genes are TRBV15 and TRBJ1-4; D might be TRBD1 (6 bases). The germline gives CDR1 LNHNV, CDR2 YYDKDF (reference sequence). Trimming pared 5 bases from V and 6 bases from J, leaving 16 bases between. This CDR3 has 15 residues. CDR3 sequence (DNA): TGTGCCACCAGCGAACCCGGGACAAATGATGAAAAACTGTTTTTT. This gives the protein CATSEPGTNDEKLFF.

V usage is TRBV7-2 and J usage is TRBJ2-3; possibly TRBD1 for D (7 bases). The V and J ends lost 5 bases and 5 bases respectively, with 14 bases between them. Looked up from germline, CDR1 is SGHTA and CDR2 is FQGNSA. The CDR3 runs 14 residues. The CDR3 reads CASSPWQGGDTQYF. The CDR3 DNA sequence: TGTGCCAGCAGCCCCTGGCAGGGGGGAGATACGCAGTATTTT.

There are a few counts of this clonotype. This chain uses TRBV5-1 with TRBJ1-4; D might be TRBD1 (6 bases). This CDR3 is built from 14 residues. V shed 0 bases and J shed 6 bases, with 9 bases lying between them. Germline V lookup: CDR1 SGHRS, CDR2 YFSETQ. CDR3: CASSLDGGHEKLFF. In nucleotides, the CDR3 is TGCGCCAGCAGCTTGGATGGGGGCCATGAAAAACTGTTTTTT.

This clonotype has ten or more counts. This chain connects TRBV11-2 to TRBJ1-2; no reliable D call. The CDR3 consists of 13 residues. V was trimmed by 0 bases and J by 13 bases, leaving 15 bases between them. Germline V gene lookup returns CDR1 SGHAT and CDR2 FQNNGV. The CDR3 loop reads CASSLDLPGRSTF. DNA of the CDR3: TGTGCCAGCAGCTTAGATCTGCCAGGACGTAGCACCTTC.

This clonotype turned up a few times. CDR3 DNA: TGCAGTGCAGCCCTAGGCAGGGAAAGAGCCTACGAGCAGTACTTC. It translates to CSAALGRERAYEQYF. The rearrangement joins TRBV20-1 to TRBJ2-7; D possibly corresponds to TRBD1 (5 bases). Between the trimmed V and J ends, which lost 6 bases and 2 bases, there was a span of 20 bases. In germline, CDR1 is DFQATT, CDR2 SNEGSKA (reference sequence). The CDR3 contains 15 residues.